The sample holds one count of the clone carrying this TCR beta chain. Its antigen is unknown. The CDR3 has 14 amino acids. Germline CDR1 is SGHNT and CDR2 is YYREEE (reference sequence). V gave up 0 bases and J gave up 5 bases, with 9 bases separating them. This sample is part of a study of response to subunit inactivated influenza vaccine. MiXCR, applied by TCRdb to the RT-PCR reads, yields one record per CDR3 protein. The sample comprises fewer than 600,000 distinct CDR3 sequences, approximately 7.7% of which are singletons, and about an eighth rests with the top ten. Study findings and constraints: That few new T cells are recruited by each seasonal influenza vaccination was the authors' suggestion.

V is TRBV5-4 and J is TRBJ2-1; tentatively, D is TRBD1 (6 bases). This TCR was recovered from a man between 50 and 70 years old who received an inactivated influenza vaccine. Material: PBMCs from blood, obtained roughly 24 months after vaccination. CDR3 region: CASSLADRDNEQFF. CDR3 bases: TGTGCCAGCAGCTTGGCGGACAGAGACAATGAGCAGTTCTTC. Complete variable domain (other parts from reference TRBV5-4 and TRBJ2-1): ETGVTQSPTHLIKTRGQQVTLRCSSQSGHNTVSWYQQALGQGPQFIFQYYREEENGRGNFPPRFSGLQFPNYSSELNVNALELDDSALYLCASSLADRDNEQFFGPGTRLTVL.